A few counts support the clone carrying this TCR beta chain. Its antigen is currently unknown. The sample is drawn from a study of cytomegalovirus exposure and HLA in healthy donors. Study findings and constraints: Excluded: some indistinguishable V segments such as TRBV6-2 and TRBV6-3. Later analysis identified a missense DCLRE1C variant that was linked to TCR beta V- and J-gene trimming. TCR beta V segments were, for the most part, productive about 87% or about 30% of the time in an earlier analysis.

This PCR relied on a set of 60 Vbeta primers and 13 Jbeta primers. Sequencing was performed with immunoSEQ multiplex PCR; in TCRdb, only in-frame clones are kept and a portion is missing. This table has under 150,000 clones, around 9% appearing once. V dropped 4 bases and J dropped 4 bases, with 8 bases sitting between them. Germline V gives CDR1 KGHSH, CDR2 LQKENI. This CDR3 is 13 amino acids long. Specimen: PBMCs. This sequence originates from a woman in her thirties or forties in good health and CMV-seropositive. V usage is TRBV18 and J usage is TRBJ1-5; D unresolved. The DNA for the CDR3 is TGTGCCAGCTCACGGGGAGCAAATCAGCCCCAGCATTTT. It encodes CASSRGANQPQHF.